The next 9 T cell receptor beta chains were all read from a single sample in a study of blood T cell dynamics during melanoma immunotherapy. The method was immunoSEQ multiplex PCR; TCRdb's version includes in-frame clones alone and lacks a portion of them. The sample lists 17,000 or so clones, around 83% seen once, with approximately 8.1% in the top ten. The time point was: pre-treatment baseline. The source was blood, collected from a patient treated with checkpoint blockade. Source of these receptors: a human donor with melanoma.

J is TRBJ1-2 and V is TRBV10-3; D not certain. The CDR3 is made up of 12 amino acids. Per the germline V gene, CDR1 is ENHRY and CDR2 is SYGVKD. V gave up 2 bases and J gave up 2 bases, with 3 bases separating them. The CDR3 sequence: CAISEGNYGYTF. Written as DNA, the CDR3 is TGTGCCATCAGTGAGGGGAACTATGGCTACACCTTC.

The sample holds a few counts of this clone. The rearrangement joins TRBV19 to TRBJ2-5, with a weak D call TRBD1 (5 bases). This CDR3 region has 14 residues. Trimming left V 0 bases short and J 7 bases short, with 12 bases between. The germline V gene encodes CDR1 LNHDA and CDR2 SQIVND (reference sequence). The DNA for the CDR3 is TGTGCCAGTAGTATAGATCGCCAGGGCGGGACCCAGTACTTC. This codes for CASSIDRQGGTQYF.

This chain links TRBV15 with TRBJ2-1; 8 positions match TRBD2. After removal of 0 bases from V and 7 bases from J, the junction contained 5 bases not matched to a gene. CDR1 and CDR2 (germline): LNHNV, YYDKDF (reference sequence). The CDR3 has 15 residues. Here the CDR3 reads CATSRDPGTSNEQFF. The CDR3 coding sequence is TGTGCCACCAGCAGAGATCCGGGGACTAGTAATGAGCAGTTCTTC. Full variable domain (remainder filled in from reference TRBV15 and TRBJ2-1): DAMVIQNPRYQVTQFGKPVTLSCSQTLNHNVMYWYQQKSSQAPKLLFHYYDKDFNNEADTPDNFQSRRPNTSFCFLDIRSPGLGDTAMYLCATSRDPGTSNEQFFGPGTRLTVL.

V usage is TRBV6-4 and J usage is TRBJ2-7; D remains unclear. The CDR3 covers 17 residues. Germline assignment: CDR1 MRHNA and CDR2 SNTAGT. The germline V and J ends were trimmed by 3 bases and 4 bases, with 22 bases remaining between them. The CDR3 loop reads CASSELGRPDQTYEQYF. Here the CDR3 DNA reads TGTGCCAGCAGTGAGCTCGGCCGTCCGGACCAGACTTACGAGCAGTACTTC.

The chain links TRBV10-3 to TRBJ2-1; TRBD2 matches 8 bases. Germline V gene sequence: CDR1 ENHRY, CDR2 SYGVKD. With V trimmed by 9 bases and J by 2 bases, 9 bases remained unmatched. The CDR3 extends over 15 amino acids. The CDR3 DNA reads TGTGCCATAAACCCCGGGACTAGTCCCTACAATGAGCAGTTCTTC. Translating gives CAINPGTSPYNEQFF.

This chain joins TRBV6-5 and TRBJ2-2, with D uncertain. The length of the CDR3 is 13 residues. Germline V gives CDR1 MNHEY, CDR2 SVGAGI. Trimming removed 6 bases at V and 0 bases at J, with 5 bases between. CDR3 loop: CASRGTNTGELFF. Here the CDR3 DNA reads TGTGCCAGCAGGGGGACGAACACCGGGGAGCTGTTTTTT.

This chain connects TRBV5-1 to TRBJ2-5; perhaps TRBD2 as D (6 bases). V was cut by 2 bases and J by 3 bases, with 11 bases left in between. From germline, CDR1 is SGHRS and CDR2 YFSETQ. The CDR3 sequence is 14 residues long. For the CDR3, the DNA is TGCGCCAGCAGCTTAGGCGGGATAAAAGAGACCCAGTACTTC. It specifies CASSLGGIKETQYF.

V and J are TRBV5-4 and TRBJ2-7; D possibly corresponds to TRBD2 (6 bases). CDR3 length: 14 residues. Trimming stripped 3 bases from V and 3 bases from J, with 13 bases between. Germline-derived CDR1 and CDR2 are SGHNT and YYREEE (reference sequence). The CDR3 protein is CASSSGRKIYEQYF. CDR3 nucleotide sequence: TGTGCCAGCAGCTCCGGGAGAAAAATCTACGAGCAGTACTTC.

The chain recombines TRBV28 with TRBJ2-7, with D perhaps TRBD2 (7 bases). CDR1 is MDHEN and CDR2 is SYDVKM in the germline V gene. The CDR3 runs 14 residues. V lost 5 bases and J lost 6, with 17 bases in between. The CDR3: CASSPLAGAFEQYF. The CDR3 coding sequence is TGTGCCAGCAGTCCCCTGGCGGGGGCGTTCGAGCAGTACTTC. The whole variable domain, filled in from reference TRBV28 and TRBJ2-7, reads DVKVTQSSRYLVKRTGEKVFLECVQDMDHENMFWYRQDPGLGLRLIYFSYDVKMKEKGDIPEGYSVSREKKERFSLILESASTNQTSMYLCASSPLAGAFEQYFGPGTRLTVT.